This TCR beta chain derives from a study of cytomegalovirus exposure and HLA in healthy donors. Overall study: The 120 validation repertoires, a later analysis reported, used the same platform as the approximately 730 repertoires from the first cohort.

Here immunoSEQ multiplex PCR was the method, and the copy in TCRdb shows in-frame clones only, minus some. Here the sample spans 150,000 to 200,000 clones, around 90% being singletons. Trimming removed 2 bases from V and 1 base from J; junction bases left unmatched: 3. The CDR3 length is 17 residues. Germline V gene sequence: CDR1 PRHDT, CDR2 FYEKMQ (reference sequence). This clonotype was sampled from a woman under 30 in good health and CMV-seropositive. The material sequenced was PBMCs. The rearrangement uses TRBV13 and TRBJ2-7; 15 nucleotides line up with TRBD2. This CDR3 reads CASSLIGLAGGSYEQYF. The CDR3, as DNA: TGTGCCAGCAGCTTAATCGGACTAGCGGGAGGGTCCTACGAGCAGTACTTC.